This T cell receptor beta chain was sequenced in a study of cytomegalovirus exposure and HLA in healthy donors. Germline V gives CDR1 SGHNT, CDR2 YYREEE (reference sequence). The length of the CDR3 is 15 residues. V lost 4 bases, J lost 0 bases, and 13 bases lay in between. Primers for the PCR totalled 60 Vbeta and 13 Jbeta. Assay used: immunoSEQ multiplex PCR; TCRdb lists only in-frame clones, some missing. The repertoire holds approximately 150,000 clones, roughly 80% seen once, with about 12% in the top ten. Worth noting for this clone: Antigen: not known.

Findings of the study overall: Later analysis identified about 18,000 TCR beta sequences associated with HLA alleles, using a false discovery rate threshold of 0.05.

The receptor was derived from a woman in her fifties or sixties in good health and CMV-seropositive. Input material: PBMCs. This sequence joins TRBV5-4 and TRBJ1-2, with D tentatively TRBD1 (6 bases). For the CDR3, the DNA is TGTGCCAGCAGCGTCGGGACATGGGCTAACTATGGCTACACCTTC. This translates into CASSVGTWANYGYTF.